This T cell receptor beta chain was recovered during a study of shared clonotypes between healthy human individuals. Here immunoSEQ multiplex PCR was the method, and the copy in TCRdb shows in-frame clones only, minus some. Of roughly 2.2 million clones listed, around 92% were seen once; the top ten hold about 0.36%. CDR3 length: 16 residues. Donors comprised healthy HIV-negative adults lacking recent acute infections or vaccinations. Sequencing was performed on naive CD4+ T cells from PBMCs. As to subset: CD45RA+ positively selected. The chain combines TRBV21-1 with TRBJ2-7; the table gives TRBD1 as D, unverified against the DNA. TRBV21-1 represents a pseudogene. The TCR was taken from a young man in good health. Some clones in this sample may be carry-over from other donors' samples. The CDR3, as DNA: TGTGCCAGCAGCAATCTCCAGGGGGAGACGACCTACGAGCAGTACTTC. This gives the protein CASSNLQGETTYEQYF.